This TCR beta chain originates from a study of shared clonotypes between healthy human individuals. On this clone itself: Its antigen is as yet unknown.

Original processing notes: ImmunoSEQ junction-only sequences lacked quality scores, so their filtering differed. The assay was immunoSEQ multiplex PCR, and TCRdb's table has in-frame clones only and misses some. V and J calls and clone size are those listed in that table; D and trimming were worked out from the DNA. The table has roughly 1.5 million clones, 95% to 99% seen once. Notes on the study in general: It was the few donors that limited the genetic and exposure-history diversity represented.

The germline V gene encodes CDR1 SGHRS and CDR2 YFSETQ. This CDR3 has 14 residues. V was trimmed by 0 bases and J by 5 bases, leaving 8 bases between them. The chain recombines TRBV5-1 with TRBJ2-2; possible D gene TRBD2, 5 bases. This TCR was recovered from a man under 40 in good health. What was sequenced was naive CD4+ T cells sorted from blood. This sample's subset: CD45RA+ positively selected. The CDR3 region has the DNA TGCGCCAGCAGCTTGGTCGGGGAAACCGGGGAGCTGTTTTTT. As protein: CASSLVGETGELFF. The full variable domain, rest sourced from reference TRBV5-1 and TRBJ2-2, is KAGVTQTPRYLIKTRGQQVTLSCSPISGHRSVSWYQQTPGQGLQFLFEYFSETQRNKGNFPGRFSGRQFSNSRSEMNVSTLELGDSALYLCASSLVGETGELFFGEGSRLTVL.